This T cell receptor beta chain was identified in a study of long-term antiretroviral therapy in people with HIV (dated by TCRdb to the early 2020s). Turning to the overall study: The earliest samples were collected approximately a decade before the 2015 WHO recommendation for immediate ART, a period when ART was typically delayed until CD4 counts fell. A retrospective serial study tested whether ART initiation and durable HIV suppression were associated with changes in peripheral blood TRB repertoire composition and diversity. A total of some 200 cryopreserved PBMC samples came from approximately 30 adults with confirmed HIV infection and were collected serially over a mean of roughly 6 years (range 1-12). Among the approximately 32 participants with HIV, ten to twelve were female. Test extractions of a monoclonal T-cell line alongside approximately 36 polyclonal samples showed no cross-contamination during QIAcube processing. Study-wide findings and limitations: At every time point, the repertoire was dominated by expanded TRB clones first identified before ART initiation, although this dominance fluctuated and, in many PLHIV, declined after ART. CDR3 length ranges in HIV repertoires were narrower than in controls, and network structure suggested an antigen-experienced repertoire with only a slight naive shift after ART. Because pre-ART samples had limited cell numbers, unsorted PBMC were profiled rather than sorted CD4+ and CD8+ T cells. Starting ART was linked to a significant rise in TRB diversity, yet even with long-term ART the diversity remained significantly lower than in transplant donor controls. Samples dated from about 2004 to 2017, and the ART regimens used may be less effective than current ones. Because PBMC availability was limited, only the TCR beta chain was sequenced, with no alpha chain pairing. No data were available on ART adherence, viral resistance or therapy changes, limiting inferences about post-ART repertoire changes.

Taken from the germline V gene, the CDR1 and CDR2 loops are SNHLY and FYNNEI. Trimming at the junction amounts to 4 bases on V and 2 bases on J, and the germline ends lie 18 bases apart. The CDR3 numbers 17 residues from cysteine through phenylalanine. The sequence is cut down to CDR3 DNA, 51 bases in frame from base 1. Inclusion was restricted to participants for whom at least one PBMC sample before ART initiation and at least two post-ART samples were available. All participants with HIV were treated in the United States of America. Before DNA extraction, cryopreserved samples of about 0.9-11 million PBMC were thawed and then washed. At the time of the earliest PBMC sample for each participant with HIV, ages ranged from roughly 23 to 60 years. PBMC samples were contributed by each participant from 1-4 timepoints before ART initiation and 2-8 timepoints after ART initiation, with a median of 7 samples. For every participant, serial HIV viral load, CD4+ T-cell count, ART history and demographic data were obtained. Using a Qiagen kit on a QIAcube, genomic DNA was extracted from unsorted PBMC, with samples processed in batches of 12.

Sequencing of the TRB variable region was done with the immunoSEQ hsTCRB v3.0 assay at survey level resolution. The target sequencing depth for TRB was 40,000-50,000 T-cell genomes per sample. TRB libraries were pooled and sequenced on an Illumina MiSeq using a v3 150-cycle kit. The paper's data handling went like this. Repertoire analysis ran in R within a reproducible Nextflow workflow covering QC, data transformation and analysis. Custom analyses were implemented in LymphoSeq2, an R package for AIRR-Seq data exploration. Several samples yielding fewer than 5000 total TRB sequences were excluded, leaving approximately 190 analyzed HIV repertoires. Among the 180 to 200 retained HIV repertoires, 59 were collected before ART initiation and 120 to 140 after ART initiation. Repertoires were downsampled to 5000 TRB nucleotide sequences, and summary statistics were averaged over 100 downsampling iterations. TRB sequences were retained for analysis only if CDR3 regions of at least seven amino acids were present. Diversity was assessed using a clonality score derived from Shannon entropy and using the Gini coefficient. In the repertoire networks, any two of the top 5000 CDR3 amino acid sequences were linked whenever the two sequences differed by an edit distance of one. For TRB CDR3 amino acid sequences, GLIPH2 was used to predict antigen specificity groups and MHC restriction. To flag known associations with CMV, EBV, HIV or tissue antigens, CDR3 amino acid sequences were compared against VDJdb and McPAS-TCR. Pre-ART, post-ART and control groups were compared with Wilcoxon signed-rank tests and Holm-Bonferroni correction. TCRdb mirrors the immuneACCESS table, restricted to in-frame sequences. Some clones are absent from its copies; in checked studies, under half trace to an unresolved V gene, and the reason for the others is unknown. The D gene and trimming were derived from the DNA, and the V and J assignments and clone size from that table. This sample gives roughly 50,000 clones in total; about 88% of them show up just once. More than 2.5% of the sample comes from the top ten.

In the case of this clone: The clone's antigen remains unknown. The input lacks base qualities; no much larger clone sits a single base away.

The sequencing used unsorted PBMCs, collected 0.8 years after starting antiretroviral therapy. The chain employs TRBV2 and TRBJ1-5; the D gene lacks a confident call. The TCR was taken from a young woman with HIV. The CDR3 has the sequence CASSATVGSIGNQPQHF. The sequenced DNA is TGTGCCAGCAGTGCCACAGTGGGGAGCATAGGCAATCAGCCCCAGCATTTT. Joined to the reference TRBV2 and TRBJ1-5 proteins, this CDR3 gives the full variable domain: EPEVTQTPSHQVTQMGQEVILRCVPISNHLYFYWYRQILGQKVEFLVSFYNNEISEKSEIFDDQFSVERPDGSNFTLKIRSTKLEDSAMYFCASSATVGSIGNQPQHFGDGTRLSIL.